These 16 T cell receptor beta chains came from one sample sequenced in a study of patients and donors after allogeneic stem cell transplantation. TCRdb fed the RT-PCR reads into MiXCR, producing one record per CDR3 protein. This sample yields approximately 150,000 distinct CDR3 sequences, of which about 24% are seen a single time; roughly 26% belongs to the top ten. Sequencing used blood, either unsorted or a sorted T cell fraction (not recorded which). The source is a human donor who was either an allogeneic HSCT recipient or a stem cell or donor lymphocyte infusion donor (not recorded which). It is not recorded whose cells these are; they may come from a transplant donor.

The J gene is TRBJ1-1, the V gene TRBV9, with D perhaps TRBD1 (6 bases). Germline-derived CDR1 and CDR2 are SGDLS and YYNGEE. The CDR3 loop spans 14 amino acids. Trimming removed 5 bases from V and 1 base from J, with 12 bases in between. DNA for the CDR3: TGTGCCAGCAGTGCACAGGGACCGAACACTGAAGCTTTCTTT. This sequence encodes CASSAQGPNTEAFF.

The sample holds many counts of this clonotype. The chain employs TRBV10-3 and TRBJ1-6; D might be TRBD1 (6 bases). The CDR3 is 14 amino acids. Germline loops: CDR1 ENHRY, CDR2 SYGVKD. V lost 2 bases and J 8 bases, leaving 10 bases between the germline ends. CDR3 sequence: CAISEGRQDSPLHF. The CDR3 DNA is TGTGCCATCAGTGAGGGACGACAGGATTCACCCCTCCACTTT.

This clonotype was recorded a few times. The chain is built from TRBV29-1 and TRBJ2-3; 14 bases agree with TRBD2. Germline lookup yields CDR1 SQVTM and CDR2 ANQGSEA. This CDR3 comprises 15 residues. The junction had 2 bases not matched to a gene; V was cut back by 3 bases and J by 3 bases. The CDR3 here is CSVDRLAGGTDTQYF. Here the CDR3 DNA reads TGCAGCGTTGACCGACTAGCGGGAGGGACAGATACGCAGTATTTT.

The J gene is TRBJ2-3, the V gene TRBV5-1, with D possibly being TRBD1 (5 bases). Germline V gives CDR1 SGHRS, CDR2 YFSETQ. V was cut by 1 base and J by 5 bases, with 17 bases left in between. The CDR3 length is 16 residues. CDR3 nucleotides: TGCGCCAGCAGCTTGAATTCCAGGGCTCTTGTAGATACGCAGTATTTT. The encoded protein is CASSLNSRALVDTQYF.

CDR3 in amino acids: CASSVTESYNEQFF. As DNA, the CDR3 is TGTGCCAGCAGCGTGACAGAATCATACAATGAGCAGTTCTTC. The gene calls are TRBV9 and TRBJ2-1; D perhaps matches TRBD1 (5 bases). The CDR3 consists of 14 residues. Germline V gene lookup returns CDR1 SGDLS and CDR2 YYNGEE. V was shortened by 2 bases and J by 4 bases, with 10 bases between the two germline ends.

The table lists this clonotype with a few counts. The CDR3 DNA sequence: TGTGCCAGCAGCGTAGAATCCAGGGCTGAAAAACTGTTTTTT. It is translated as CASSVESRAEKLFF. The chain has TRBV9 and TRBJ1-4, with D tentatively TRBD1 (5 bases). Trimming took off 0 bases at V and 7 bases at J, with 10 bases between the two ends. The CDR3 consists of 14 residues. Germline lookup yields CDR1 SGDLS and CDR2 YYNGEE. The full variable domain, in which reference TRBV9 and TRBJ1-4 provide the parts outside the CDR3, is DSGVTQTPKHLITATGQRVTLRCSPRSGDLSVYWYQQSLDQGLQFLIQYYNGEERAKGNILERFSAQQFPDLHSELNLSSLELGDSALYFCASSVESRAEKLFFGSGTQLSVL.

There are a few counts of this clonotype. This rearrangement joins TRBV15 to TRBJ1-1; D is possibly TRBD1 (5 bases). The germline V gene encodes CDR1 LNHNV and CDR2 YYDKDF (reference sequence). The ends were cut back, 4 bases at V and 2 bases at J, with 20 bases in the middle. This CDR3 has 17 amino acids. Here the CDR3 reads CATSMPLAGKGNTEAFF. In DNA form, the CDR3 reads TGTGCCACCAGCATGCCATTGGCAGGGAAGGGAAACACTGAAGCTTTCTTT.

This sequence joins TRBV12-3 or TRBV12-4 and TRBJ1-6, with 7 nucleotides matching TRBD1. The CDR3 totals 15 residues. V lost 1 base and J lost 9; bases outside the gene matches: 6. The CDR3 here is CASSLGAGGISPLHF. The CDR3 nucleotides read TGTGCCAGCAGTTTAGGGGCAGGGGGGATTTCACCCCTCCACTTT.

The gene calls are TRBV20-1 and TRBJ1-1, with a tentative D call TRBD1 (5 bases). The germline V gene has CDR1 DFQATT and CDR2 SNEGSKA (reference sequence). This CDR3 spans 15 amino acids. V was shortened by 2 bases and J by 3 bases, with 16 bases between the two germline ends. In DNA form, the CDR3 reads TGCAGTGCTAGATGGGCCCGGGGGGAAGACACTGAAGCTTTCTTT. This translates into CSARWARGEDTEAFF.

The chain couples TRBV7-3 to TRBJ2-5; 8 bases are a match to TRBD2. CDR1 and CDR2 from the germline V gene are SGHTA and FQGTGA. V shed 2 bases, J shed 7 bases, and the junction held 3 bases outside the gene matches. The CDR3 sequence is 13 residues long. The DNA for the CDR3 is TGTGCCAGCAGCTTACGGCGGGAGGCGACCCAGTACTTC. This encodes CASSLRREATQYF.

The J gene is TRBJ1-3, the V gene TRBV12-3 or TRBV12-4, with D possibly TRBD1 on 6 matching bases. The CDR3 totals 13 residues. The germline V and J ends were trimmed by 6 bases and 8 bases, with 14 bases remaining between them. The CDR3 bases are TGTGCCAGCAGGCCGTCGGGGGCAGACACCATATATTTT. Its translation: CASRPSGADTIYF.

This clonotype was picked up a small number of times. This chain joins TRBV5-1 and TRBJ2-7; weak D call: TRBD2 (6 bases). This CDR3 is built from 15 residues. V lost 0 bases, J lost 2 bases, and 12 bases lay in between. Germline CDR1 reads SGHRS; CDR2 reads YFSETQ. The CDR3 DNA follows: TGCGCCAGCAGCTTGGCCCCGGGACTGACCTACGAGCAGTACTTC. Amino acid sequence: CASSLAPGLTYEQYF.

This clonotype was counted a few times. The chain combines TRBV10-3 with TRBJ2-1; TRBD2 matches at 7 bases. J lost 6 bases, V lost 3 bases, and 5 bases had no gene match. The germline gives CDR1 ENHRY, CDR2 SYGVKD. This CDR3 spans 14 amino acids. Here the CDR3 DNA reads TGTGCCATCAGTGATCTAGCGGAGAGCAATGAGCAGTTCTTC. Protein product: CAISDLAESNEQFF.

This chain uses TRBV12-3 or TRBV12-4 with TRBJ2-1, with TRBD2 matching over 13 bases. This CDR3 has 16 residues. V was clipped by 3 bases and J by 7 bases; unmatched bases: 6. The CDR3 reads CASSFGWTSGSNEQFF. CDR3 sequence (DNA): TGTGCCAGCAGTTTCGGGTGGACTAGCGGGAGTAATGAGCAGTTCTTC.

The chain is built from TRBV27 and TRBJ2-3; D is ambiguous. There are 13 residues in the CDR3. Germline loops: CDR1 MNHEY, CDR2 SMNVEV (reference sequence). The V end lost 3 bases, the J end lost 4 bases, and 8 bases lay between the germline ends. The CDR3 DNA sequence: TGTGCCAGCAGTTTTTACCGATCAGATACGCAGTATTTT. Its translation is CASSFYRSDTQYF.

This chain connects TRBV7-9 to TRBJ2-7; 9 nucleotides align to TRBD2. V trimming: 6 bases; J trimming: 6 bases; junction bases outside the gene matches: 6. Germline V gene sequence: CDR1 SEHNR, CDR2 FQNEAQ (reference sequence). The CDR3 is 13 residues long. CDR3 in amino acids: CASSIAGAGEQYF. For the CDR3, the DNA is TGTGCCAGCAGTATAGCGGGAGCAGGCGAGCAGTACTTC.